The 28 T cell receptor beta chains listed next were all sequenced from one sample in a study of T cell changes during pregnancy in multiple sclerosis (dated by TCRdb to 2018 to 2020). Libraries were made using the immunoSEQ multiplex PCR assay. TCRdb mirrors the immuneACCESS table, restricted to in-frame sequences. Some clones are absent from its copies; in checked studies, under half trace to an unresolved V gene, and the reason for the others is unknown. The sample data list approximately 60,000 clones, and about 94% of these were observed just once. The ten largest clones add up to around 3% of the sample. This specimen consisted of CD8+ T cells from peripheral blood mononuclear cells, obtained in the second trimester of pregnancy. The receptors here all came from a female donor with multiple sclerosis, enrolled in a pregnancy study.

Points on this clone: One end of the junction varies from germline; a read error may be responsible. CDR3: CASSEYRARNIQYF. The CDR3 DNA reads TGTGCCAGCAGTGAGTACAGGGCCAGAAACATTCAGTACTTC. This chain connects TRBV2 to TRBJ2-4, with a possible D match to TRBD1 (6 bases). Germline V CDR1 and CDR2: SNHLY, FYNNEI. This CDR3 comprises 14 residues.

The rearrangement links TRBV7-9 to TRBJ1-3; D ambiguous. Trimming stripped 5 bases from V and 4 bases from J, with 15 bases between. Germline V gene sequence: CDR1 SEHNR, CDR2 FQNEAQ (reference sequence). The CDR3 contains 15 residues. The CDR3 is CASSVDISPGNTIYF. DNA of the CDR3: TGTGCCAGCAGCGTAGACATTTCCCCCGGAAACACCATATATTTT.

The chain recombines TRBV19 with TRBJ1-5, with 7 positions matching TRBD1. The CDR3 extends over 15 amino acids. Germline values: CDR1 LNHDA, CDR2 SQIVND (reference sequence). J was trimmed by 4 bases and V by 4 bases; bases with no gene match: 7. The CDR3: CASSTGPGGNQPQHF. The CDR3 DNA is TGTGCCAGTAGTACGGGGCCAGGGGGGAATCAGCCCCAGCATTTT.

The gene calls are TRBV5-6 and TRBJ2-1, with D uncertain. Germline assignment: CDR1 SGHDT and CDR2 YYEEEE. CDR3 length: 12 residues. The germline V and J ends were trimmed by 0 bases and 6 bases, with 4 bases remaining between them. The CDR3 sequence: CASSLGANEQFF. The CDR3 nucleotides read TGTGCCAGCAGCTTGGGGGCCAATGAGCAGTTCTTC.

The chain is built from TRBV2 and TRBJ2-7; D remains ambiguous. V was clipped by 8 bases and J by 4 bases, with 15 bases between them. Germline values: CDR1 SNHLY, CDR2 FYNNEI. The CDR3 sequence is 13 residues long. The CDR3 sequence: CASSYMSPYEQYF. CDR3 bases: TGTGCCAGCTCCTATATGAGCCCGTACGAGCAGTACTTC.

The V gene is TRBV15, the J gene TRBJ2-7; no clear D. CDR3 length: 16 amino acids. V lost 0 bases to trimming and J lost 0 bases, with 12 bases between them. CDR1 LNHNV and CDR2 YYDKDF come from the germline V gene (reference sequence). As DNA, the CDR3 is TGTGCCACCAGCAGAGATACAGATTTAAGCTCCTACGAGCAGTACTTC. Amino acid sequence: CATSRDTDLSSYEQYF.

For this clone: The same CDR3 can be traced to other DNA sequences in this sample. The gene calls are TRBV27 and TRBJ2-7, with D possibly being TRBD1 (5 bases). The CDR3 spans 14 residues. Trimming stripped 2 bases from V and 0 bases from J, with 8 bases between. In germline, CDR1 is MNHEY, CDR2 SMNVEV (reference sequence). In DNA form, the CDR3 reads TGTGCCAGCAGTTTAAGTCAGGGCTCCTACGAGCAGTACTTC. Its translation is CASSLSQGSYEQYF.

The chain recombines TRBV7-9 with TRBJ1-2, with D possibly matching TRBD1 (6 bases). The V gene lost 6 bases and the J gene lost 4 bases, with 12 bases spanning the gap. This CDR3 region has 13 residues. CDR1 is SEHNR, CDR2 FQNEAQ, per germline (reference sequence). The CDR3 DNA sequence: TGTGCCAGCAGTCCGGGGGGGGCCTATGGCTACACCTTC. Its protein product is CASSPGGAYGYTF.

J is TRBJ2-1 and V is TRBV7-9; 11 bases are shared with TRBD1. The ends lost 6 bases at V and 5 bases at J; junction bases unmatched: 12. Germline V gene sequence: CDR1 SEHNR, CDR2 FQNEAQ (reference sequence). The CDR3 extends over 17 amino acids. CDR3 sequence reads: CASRLPGPGQGDNEQFF. Here the CDR3 DNA reads TGTGCCAGCAGGTTACCCGGCCCGGGACAGGGGGACAATGAGCAGTTCTTC.

J is TRBJ2-1 and V is TRBV5-5; D is perhaps TRBD2 (5 bases). Germline CDR1 SGHKS, CDR2 YYEKEE (reference sequence). The CDR3 sequence is 18 residues long. Trimming left V 3 bases short and J 3 bases short, with 22 bases between. The CDR3 is CASSSVFPRVFDYNEQFF. CDR3 sequence (DNA): TGTGCCAGCAGCTCGGTATTCCCGCGGGTGTTTGACTACAATGAGCAGTTCTTC.

The gene calls are TRBV6-4 and TRBJ2-3; TRBD2 matches 12 bases. The CDR3 contains 17 residues. V was clipped by 0 bases and J by 1 base; unmatched bases: 2. The germline V gene has CDR1 MRHNA and CDR2 SNTAGT. CDR3 loop: CASSDSWTSGGTDTQYF. DNA for the CDR3: TGTGCCAGCAGTGACTCGTGGACTAGCGGGGGCACAGATACGCAGTATTTT.

The V and J genes are TRBV19 and TRBJ1-1, with D unresolved. V lost 3 bases and J lost 4, with 6 bases in between. This CDR3 contains 12 residues. Germline loops: CDR1 LNHDA, CDR2 SQIVND (reference sequence). In nucleotides, the CDR3 is TGTGCCAGTAGTATTGGGAGCACTGAAGCTTTCTTT. This gives the protein CASSIGSTEAFF.

This chain connects TRBV4-3 to TRBJ2-7; D is unresolved. The CDR3 length is 13 residues. V was pared by 0 bases and J by 4 bases, with 7 bases between. Germline CDR1 is LGHNA and CDR2 is YSLEER. The chain's CDR3 is CASSQDGGYEQYF. DNA for the CDR3: TGCGCCAGCAGCCAAGATGGCGGATACGAGCAGTACTTC.

V and J are TRBV7-2 and TRBJ2-3; 7 nucleotides match TRBD2. V lost 2 bases, J lost 6 bases, and 17 bases stayed unmatched. The CDR3 is 18 amino acids. CDR1 is SGHTA and CDR2 is FQGNSA in the germline V gene. CDR3 nucleotide sequence: TGTGCCAGCAGCTTACGACAAGCGGGGCCGGCCGGGGGGGATACGCAGTATTTT. This translates into CASSLRQAGPAGGDTQYF.

This sequence joins TRBV7-7 and TRBJ2-1; 10 nucleotides align to TRBD1. The CDR3 spans 17 residues. The ends lost 5 bases at V and 7 bases at J; junction bases unmatched: 14. From germline, CDR1 is SSHAT and CDR2 FNYEAQ (reference sequence). CDR3 coding DNA: TGTGCCAGCAGCCATTTGGGACCGGGACAGGGGAAGAATGAGCAGTTCTTC. Protein product: CASSHLGPGQGKNEQFF.

The genes are TRBV7-9 and TRBJ2-1; a possible D gene is TRBD1 (5 bases). Germline-derived CDR1 and CDR2 are SEHNR and FQNEAQ (reference sequence). V shed 6 bases and J shed 5 bases, with 14 bases lying between them. The CDR3 loop spans 14 amino acids. The CDR3 sequence is CASRGWGGNNEQFF. CDR3 nucleotides: TGTGCCAGCAGGGGGTGGGGCGGCAACAATGAGCAGTTCTTC.

The count of this clone is one. The DNA of the CDR3 is TGTGCCAGCAGCTTTGGCAGATCCTACGAGCAGTACTTC. Its protein product is CASSFGRSYEQYF. The rearrangement links TRBV11-2 to TRBJ2-7; D uncertain. The V end lost 3 bases, the J end lost 1 base, and 7 bases lay between the germline ends. The CDR3 extends over 13 amino acids. Germline CDR1 reads SGHAT; CDR2 reads FQNNGV. Full variable domain (missing parts from reference TRBV11-2 and TRBJ2-7): EAGVAQSPRYKIIEKRQSVAFWCNPISGHATLYWYQQILGQGPKLLIQFQNNGVVDDSQLPKDRFSAERLKGVDSTLKIQPAKLEDSAVYLCASSFGRSYEQYFGPGTRLTVT.

The genes are TRBV7-2 and TRBJ2-7; 11 bases are shared with TRBD2. The CDR3 sequence is 14 residues long. Germline CDR1 reads SGHTA; CDR2 reads FQGNSA. Unmatched junction bases numbered 4, after V lost 3 bases and J lost 6 bases. The CDR3 loop reads CASSLVTSGTEQYF. CDR3 in DNA: TGTGCCAGCAGCTTGGTGACTAGCGGGACCGAGCAGTACTTC.

J is TRBJ2-3 and V is TRBV20-1; D ambiguous. V lost 5 bases to trimming and J lost 9 bases, with 9 bases between them. The CDR3 covers 10 residues. Germline assignment: CDR1 DFQATT and CDR2 SNEGSKA (reference sequence). Written as DNA, the CDR3 is TGCAGTGCTGGCATCCCCACGCAGTATTTT. Residues: CSAGIPTQYF.

This chain links TRBV7-9 with TRBJ1-2; the match to TRBD1 covers 8 bases. Germline CDR1 is SEHNR and CDR2 is FQNEAQ (reference sequence). After removal of 4 bases from V and 4 bases from J, the junction contained 8 bases not matched to a gene. The length of the CDR3 is 15 residues. The CDR3 loop is CASSSDRERSYGYTF. DNA of the CDR3: TGTGCCAGCAGCTCGGACAGGGAAAGATCCTATGGCTACACCTTC.

CDR3 nucleotides: TGTGCCAGTTCCGCCTCGGGACAGGGGGCATACGAGCAGTACTTC. Translated, it gives CASSASGQGAYEQYF. The gene calls are TRBV19 and TRBJ2-7, with 12 positions matching TRBD1. V was pared by 8 bases and J by 4 bases, with 9 bases of the junction left unmatched. CDR1 and CDR2 from the germline V gene are LNHDA and SQIVND (reference sequence). The CDR3 runs 15 residues.

The V gene is TRBV14, the J gene TRBJ2-7, with D possibly matching TRBD2 (6 bases). V lost 9 bases and J 3 bases, leaving 15 bases between the germline ends. The CDR3 loop spans 13 amino acids. Germline V gene lookup returns CDR1 SGHDN and CDR2 FVKESK. The CDR3 DNA sequence: TGTGCCAGTCCTAGGACTACCCACTACGAGCAGTACTTC. It yields the protein CASPRTTHYEQYF. The variable domain in full, completed from reference TRBV14 and TRBJ2-7, reads EAGVTQFPSHSVIEKGQTVTLRCDPISGHDNLYWYRRVMGKEIKFLLHFVKESKQDESGMPNNRFLAERTGGTYSTLKVQPAELEDSGVYFCASPRTTHYEQYFGPGTRLTVT.

The chain uses TRBV7-8 and TRBJ1-4, with D tentatively TRBD1 (5 bases). This CDR3 contains 15 residues. The V end was cut by 2 bases, the J end by 8 bases, with 15 bases between. CDR1 and CDR2 (germline): SGHVS, FQNEAQ. CDR3: CASSLLGGRGEKLFF. The CDR3 region has the DNA TGTGCCAGCAGCTTACTCGGGGGGAGGGGAGAAAAACTGTTTTTT.

The genes are TRBV5-1 and TRBJ2-2; 13 bases fit TRBD2. Germline CDR1 SGHRS, CDR2 YFSETQ. CDR3 length equals 18 residues. Trimming at V came to 4 bases and at J to 7 bases, leaving 13 bases not matched to a gene. The CDR3 here is CASSPGLAGVGPGGELFF. The CDR3 DNA sequence: TGCGCCAGCAGCCCAGGACTAGCGGGAGTAGGTCCCGGCGGGGAGCTGTTTTTT.

This sequence joins TRBV6-1 and TRBJ1-5, with D perhaps TRBD1 (5 bases). CDR3 length: 13 amino acids. Germline V gene lookup returns CDR1 MNHNS and CDR2 SASEGT. Trimming cost V 7 bases and J 1 base, with 8 bases left between them. The CDR3 DNA follows: TGTGCCAGCAACCCAGGGAGCAATCAGCCCCAGCATTTT. It codes for CASNPGSNQPQHF.

The chain recombines TRBV5-6 with TRBJ2-1; D remains unclear. Trimming cost V 2 bases and J 0 bases, with 3 bases left between them. Germline V CDR1 and CDR2: SGHDT, YYEEEE. The CDR3 is made up of 13 amino acids. CDR3 amino acids: CASSFRSYNEQFF. As DNA, the CDR3 is TGTGCCAGCAGCTTCCGCTCCTACAATGAGCAGTTCTTC.

V gene TRBV29-1 combines with J gene TRBJ2-2; 8 nucleotides align to TRBD2. Germline CDR1 is SQVTM and CDR2 is ANQGSEA. Trimming took 3 bases from V and 0 from J; bases not matched to a gene: 3. The CDR3 totals 15 residues. The CDR3 sequence is CSVDDGGANTGELFF. The CDR3 DNA reads as TGCAGCGTTGATGACGGGGGGGCGAACACCGGGGAGCTGTTTTTT.

This clone showed up just once. The chain couples TRBV18 to TRBJ2-7; 7 nucleotides agree with TRBD2. The CDR3 is 14 residues long. The junction had 4 bases not matched to a gene; V was cut back by 3 bases and J by 2 bases. Per the germline V gene, CDR1 is KGHSH and CDR2 is LQKENI. CDR3 in amino acids: CASSPIGLAYEQYF. CDR3 nucleotide sequence: TGTGCCAGCTCACCTATAGGACTAGCCTACGAGCAGTACTTC. The full variable domain, with the rest looked up from reference TRBV18 and TRBJ2-7, is NAGVMQNPRHLVRRRGQEARLRCSPMKGHSHVYWYRQLPEEGLKFMVYLQKENIIDESGMPKERFSAEFPKEGPSILRIQQVVRGDSAAYFCASSPIGLAYEQYFGPGTRLTVT.